Listed below are T cell receptor beta chains from one sample, sequenced in a study of shared clonotypes between healthy human individuals. The table came from immunoSEQ multiplex PCR; TCRdb's copy has only in-frame clones and leaves some out. The data contain roughly 2.1 million clones, around 93% of them seen just once; the ten biggest clones take up around 1.7%. The sample was naive CD8+ T cells from PBMCs. These receptor sequences come from a man between 18 and 29 years old in good health. Some clones in this sample may be carry-over from other donors' samples. CDR3s include the opening cysteine and the closing phenylalanine or tryptophan. Only some rows state a clone size, as once, few, many or a class for expanded clones.

V,J,size,CDR3
TRBV4-1,TRBJ1-4,NA,CASSQATGEREKLFF
TRBV9,TRBJ2-1,NA,CASSGGGGRVGEQFF
TRBV7-8,TRBJ2-7,NA,CASSSGKRGEQYF
TRBV6-5,TRBJ2-1,NA,CASSQRSYNEQFF
TRBV5-5,TRBJ1-1,NA,CASSLDRGIATGEAFF
TRBV30,TRBJ1-5,NA,CAWRAGSIQPQHF
TRBV11-2,TRBJ1-2,NA,CASSLVRFSANYGYTF
TRBV6-1,TRBJ2-2,NA,CASSDPGPLNTGELFF
TRBV11-1,TRBJ2-2,NA,CASSLREFAFTGELFF
TRBV30,TRBJ2-5,NA,CAWSGRGLEQYF
TRBV28,TRBJ2-7,NA,CASSRGTYEQYF
TRBV28,TRBJ2-7,NA,CASSFAGDEQYF
TRBV7-9,TRBJ2-1,NA,CASSPQGQRSYNEQFF
TRBV25-1,TRBJ2-7,once,CASSERSISYEQYF
TRBV7-3,TRBJ1-1,NA,CASSLGLGMNTEAFF
TRBV7-9,TRBJ1-2,NA,CASSLTAGYFYGYTF
TRBV7-9,TRBJ2-1,NA,CASSYRVGTYNEQFF
TRBV30,TRBJ2-1,once,CAWSTRLPYNEQFF
TRBV6-6,TRBJ2-7,NA,CASSYGGRGNEQYF
TRBV2,TRBJ1-5,NA,CASRLGPPRNQPQHF
TRBV6-1,TRBJ2-3,NA,CASSVGQGGERTDTQYF
TRBV4-3,TRBJ2-1,NA,CASSQDFRRADEQFF
TRBV28,TRBJ1-2,NA,CASSYHSTNYGYTF
TRBV4-3,TRBJ2-1,NA,CASSPYTAGGPSADEQFF
TRBV7-9,TRBJ2-1,NA,CASRREGPNEQFF
TRBV18,TRBJ2-7,NA,CASSPPGQGIYEQYF
TRBV2,TRBJ2-7,NA,CASREGWGKQYF
TRBV25-1,TRBJ1-4,few,CASSVRGEKLFF
TRBV4-3,TRBJ2-3,NA,CASSQDLGLLSPDTQYF
TRBV9,TRBJ2-1,NA,CASSVVHGDGAYNEQFF
TRBV7-9,TRBJ1-2,NA,CASSSAPGHSERSYGYTF
TRBV12-5,TRBJ2-1,NA,CASGWGGYNEQFF
TRBV28,TRBJ2-5,NA,CASSSVGETQYF
TRBV29-1,TRBJ2-5,NA,CSVEETQYF
TRBV4-1,TRBJ1-5,NA,CASSQSIGVYNQPQHF
TRBV5-4,TRBJ1-1,NA,CASSQHRGPVAFF
TRBV15,TRBJ2-7,few,CATSRGGSGSYEQYF
TRBV2,TRBJ2-7,NA,CASTEGFSYEQYF
TRBV5-6,TRBJ2-1,NA,CASSLPATYNEQFF
TRBV6-1,TRBJ2-2,NA,CASSGEPAAGELFF
TRBV18,TRBJ2-1,NA,CASSPRGTVSYNEQFF
TRBV27,TRBJ1-5,NA,CASSRNLEANQPQHF
TRBV13,TRBJ2-1,NA,CASSPLGLEGNEQFF
TRBV19,TRBJ1-1,few,CASRRGTEAFF
TRBV27,TRBJ1-5,NA,CASRGQGNRYSNQPQHF
TRBV27,TRBJ1-1,few,CASSLLAGAEAFF
TRBV11-2,TRBJ1-2,NA,CASSLVRAPGYTF
TRBV11-3,TRBJ2-7,NA,CASSPDREGYEQYF
TRBV30,TRBJ1-5,few,CAWSNQHYSNQPQHF
TRBV5-1,TRBJ2-1,NA,CASSLSKLSGTSGDNEQFF
TRBV27,TRBJ1-4,NA,CASSDQTGGREKLFF